One and the same sample provided the 21 T cell receptor beta chains below, sequenced in a study of blood T cell repertoires in COVID-19. The table came from immunoSEQ multiplex PCR; TCRdb's copy has only in-frame clones and leaves some out. There are about 220,000 clones in the sample; 84% occur only once, and 2% to 2.5% lies in the top ten. Source material: peripheral blood. Receptors were obtained from an older woman with acute or convalescent COVID-19.

The V and J genes are TRBV7-9 and TRBJ1-3; D remains unclear. The CDR3 covers 14 residues. The V gene's germline CDR1 is SEHNR and CDR2 FQNEAQ (reference sequence). V gave up 0 bases and J gave up 2 bases, with 5 bases separating them. The CDR3 loop reads CASSLAGTGNTIYF. CDR3 DNA: TGTGCCAGCAGCTTAGCCGGGACTGGAAACACCATATATTTT.

The chain links TRBV11-1 to TRBJ2-7; D is perhaps TRBD1 (5 bases). V was pared by 1 base and J by 3 bases, with 13 bases between. This CDR3 contains 15 residues. The germline V gene encodes CDR1 SGHAT and CDR2 FQDESV (reference sequence). DNA of the CDR3: TGTGCCAGCAGCTTAGGGGCAGGGAAATTCTACGAGCAGTACTTC. This encodes CASSLGAGKFYEQYF.

The chain links TRBV5-1 to TRBJ2-2, with D perhaps matching TRBD1 (6 bases). Trimming took off 7 bases at V and 4 bases at J, with 11 bases between the two ends. The CDR3 consists of 13 residues. The germline CDR1 and CDR2 sequences are SGHRS and YFSETQ. CDR3 coding DNA: TGCGCCAGCGGACAGACGGTCACCGGGGAGCTGTTTTTT. It is translated as CASGQTVTGELFF.

As concerns this clone: At one boundary the junction diverges from the germline segment, which might be a read error. The V gene is TRBV2, the J gene TRBJ1-6, with D unresolved. The germline V gene has CDR1 SNHLY and CDR2 FYNNEI. This CDR3 is built from 15 residues. CDR3 protein: CASREARTRGGPLHF. CDR3 DNA: TGTGCCAGCAGGGAAGCCCGGACCCGGGGTGGACCCCTCCACTTT.

The chain carries TRBV1 and TRBJ2-7; the table's D call, TRBD1, was not checked against the DNA. TRBV1 is assigned pseudogene status. The CDR3 has 15 residues. CDR3 in DNA: TGCACCAGCAGCCAAGAGTCCAGGAAAGCCTACGAGCAGTACTTC. Its protein product is CTSSQESRKAYEQYF.

This clone was counted a single time. The chain is built from TRBV5-4 and TRBJ1-2, with TRBD1 as a possible D gene (6 bases). The CDR3 covers 15 residues. The germline V gene encodes CDR1 SGHNT and CDR2 YYREEE (reference sequence). The V gene lost 0 bases and the J gene lost 5 bases, with 14 bases spanning the gap. CDR3 nucleotides: TGTGCCAGCAGCTTGGCAGGGGTCGGAAAGTATGGCTACACCTTC. This sequence encodes CASSLAGVGKYGYTF.

V gene TRBV9 combines with J gene TRBJ1-1; 12 positions match TRBD1. J lost 7 bases, V lost 3 bases, and 7 bases had no gene match. The germline V gene encodes CDR1 SGDLS and CDR2 YYNGEE. CDR3 size: 15 residues. The CDR3 bases are TGTGCCAGCAGCGAGATGGGACAGGGGGCGGGTGAAGCTTTCTTT. Translated, it gives CASSEMGQGAGEAFF. Full variable domain (remainder filled in from reference TRBV9 and TRBJ1-1): DSGVTQTPKHLITATGQRVTLRCSPRSGDLSVYWYQQSLDQGLQFLIQYYNGEERAKGNILERFSAQQFPDLHSELNLSSLELGDSALYFCASSEMGQGAGEAFFGQGTRLTVV.

The V call is TRBV14, the J call TRBJ2-3, with TRBD2 matching 13 bases. V lost 4 bases and J lost 4; bases outside the gene matches: 11. CDR1 is SGHDN, CDR2 FVKESK, per germline. The CDR3 has 18 residues. The CDR3 nucleotides read TGTGCCAGCAGCCCCTGGACTAGCGGGGGTTCCAGAGCAGATACGCAGTATTTT. It translates to CASSPWTSGGSRADTQYF.

The V gene is TRBV6-5, the J gene TRBJ1-2; D is unresolved. Germline values: CDR1 MNHEY, CDR2 SVGAGI. Trimming took off 4 bases at V and 8 bases at J, with 8 bases between the two ends. There are 11 residues in the CDR3. The CDR3 here is CASSWSGGYTF. CDR3 DNA: TGTGCCAGCAGTTGGTCCGGGGGCTACACCTTC.

This clone was counted between two and nine times. The genes are TRBV4-3 and TRBJ1-2; D is uncertain. V shed 0 bases and J shed 5 bases, with 13 bases lying between them. Germline CDR1 and CDR2: LGHNA and YSLEER. The CDR3 is 15 residues long. This CDR3 reads CASSQDRQRMYGYTF. CDR3 bases: TGCGCCAGCAGCCAAGATCGCCAGCGGATGTATGGCTACACCTTC.

This clone has only one observation. The J gene is TRBJ1-2, the V gene TRBV27, with a tentative D call TRBD1 (6 bases). Germline CDR1 and CDR2: MNHEY and SMNVEV (reference sequence). The CDR3 totals 16 residues. V was cut by 11 bases and J by 3 bases, with 25 bases left in between. CDR3 bases: TGTGCCTACCCTGAACCCACCAACAGGGCCCACTATGGCTACACCTTC. Translating gives CAYPEPTNRAHYGYTF.

The chain is built from TRBV5-4 and TRBJ1-4, with 10 bases aligning to TRBD1. CDR3 length: 16 residues. Germline trimming cut 4 bases from V and 6 bases from J; bases unmatched to any gene: 9. Germline V gives CDR1 SGHNT, CDR2 YYREEE (reference sequence). The DNA of the CDR3 is TGTGCCAGCAGCACCCTTGCCGGGACAGGGGATGAAAAACTGTTTTTT. Translated: CASSTLAGTGDEKLFF.

The gene calls are TRBV19 and TRBJ1-2; D unresolved. The germline V and J ends were trimmed by 3 bases and 4 bases, with 12 bases remaining between them. The CDR3 consists of 14 residues. CDR1 is LNHDA and CDR2 is SQIVND in the germline V gene (reference sequence). CDR3: CASSIPRRSYGYTF. The CDR3 nucleotides are TGTGCCAGTAGTATCCCCCGCCGGAGCTATGGCTACACCTTC.

This rearrangement joins TRBV12-3 or TRBV12-4 to TRBJ1-3, with D uncertain. This CDR3 contains 13 residues. V was shortened by 1 base and J by 5 bases, with 6 bases between the two germline ends. The CDR3 nucleotides are TGTGCCAGCAGTTTAGGCGGGAGAAACACCATATATTTT. It yields the protein CASSLGGRNTIYF.

The chain recombines TRBV5-1 with TRBJ2-7, with D unresolved. Germline V CDR1 and CDR2: SGHRS, YFSETQ. V dropped 4 bases and J dropped 7 bases, with 21 bases sitting between them. This CDR3 is 15 amino acids long. The CDR3, as DNA: TGCGCCAGCAGCCCACAAGATTTCCCAGCTAGGGAGCAGTACTTC. This codes for CASSPQDFPAREQYF.

V is TRBV5-4 and J is TRBJ1-2; D gene ambiguous. V lost 0 bases and J lost 1, with 4 bases in between. The germline V gene encodes CDR1 SGHNT and CDR2 YYREEE (reference sequence). This CDR3 comprises 13 residues. The CDR3 nucleotides are TGTGCCAGCAGCTTGGCTCTTAACTATGGCTACACCTTC. Translating it yields CASSLALNYGYTF.

V is TRBV27 and J is TRBJ2-7; TRBD1 is a possible D gene (6 bases). The CDR3 is 13 amino acids. Trimming cost V 3 bases and J 3 bases, with 9 bases left between them. Germline lookup yields CDR1 MNHEY and CDR2 SMNVEV (reference sequence). The CDR3 loop is CASSLGRGYEQYF. The CDR3 DNA is TGTGCCAGCAGTTTGGGCAGGGGCTACGAGCAGTACTTC.

This sequence joins TRBV6-5 and TRBJ1-1; the match to TRBD1 covers 11 bases. This CDR3 has 16 residues. Germline assignment: CDR1 MNHEY and CDR2 SVGAGI. J gave up 3 bases and V 1 base, and 4 bases lay outside the gene matches. CDR3 residues: CASSYWTGGLDTEAFF. The DNA for the CDR3 is TGTGCCAGCAGTTACTGGACAGGGGGCCTGGACACTGAAGCTTTCTTT.

As to this clone: Other DNA sequences in the same sample also yield this CDR3. The chain combines TRBV5-1 with TRBJ1-2, with 10 bases identical to TRBD1. The germline gives CDR1 SGHRS, CDR2 YFSETQ. V shed 4 bases and J 7 bases; nucleotides not matched to a gene: 4. The CDR3 is 13 residues long. CDR3 sequence: CASSTRTGGGYTF. CDR3 DNA: TGCGCCAGCAGCACCCGGACAGGGGGTGGCTACACCTTC.

The chain has TRBV28 and TRBJ2-1, with D unresolved. Trimming removed 3 bases from V and 0 bases from J, with 9 bases in between. There are 15 residues in the CDR3. The V gene's germline CDR1 is MDHEN and CDR2 SYDVKM. CDR3 in amino acids: CASSFGHGSYNEQFF. The CDR3 DNA follows: TGTGCCAGCAGTTTTGGTCACGGCTCCTACAATGAGCAGTTCTTC.

This chain uses TRBV6-5 with TRBJ1-5; 7 bases are a match to TRBD1. Germline CDR1 MNHEY, CDR2 SVGAGI. The CDR3 contains 15 residues. V lost 8 bases to trimming and J lost 0 bases; unmatched junction nucleotides: 7. CDR3 region: CASVLTGYSNQPQHF. The CDR3 nucleotides are TGTGCCAGCGTCCTGACAGGGTATAGCAATCAGCCCCAGCATTTT.